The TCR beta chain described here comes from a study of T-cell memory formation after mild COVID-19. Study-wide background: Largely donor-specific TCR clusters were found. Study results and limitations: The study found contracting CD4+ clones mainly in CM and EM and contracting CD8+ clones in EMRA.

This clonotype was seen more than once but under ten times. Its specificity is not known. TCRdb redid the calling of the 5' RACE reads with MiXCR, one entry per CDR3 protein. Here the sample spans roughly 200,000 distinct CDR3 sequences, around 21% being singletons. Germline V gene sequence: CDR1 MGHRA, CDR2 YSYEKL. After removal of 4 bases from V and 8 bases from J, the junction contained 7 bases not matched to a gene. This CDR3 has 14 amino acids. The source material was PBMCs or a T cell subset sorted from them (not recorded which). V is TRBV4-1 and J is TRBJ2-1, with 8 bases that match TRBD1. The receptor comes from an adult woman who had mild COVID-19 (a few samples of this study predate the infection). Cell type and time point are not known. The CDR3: CASSPGQGYDEQFF. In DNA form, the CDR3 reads TGCGCCAGCAGCCCCGGACAGGGATATGATGAGCAGTTCTTC.